These 16 T cell receptor beta chains were all obtained from the same sample, sequenced in a study of human T cells and chemical hapten exposure listed by TCRdb under 2021. Libraries came from RACE. The sequencer was a NextSeq 500. In TCRdb, the public reads were trimmed at Q25 with fastp and aligned with MiXCR, with productive beta chains retained. Each entry is one CDR3 protein sequence, shown with its most common DNA and genes. Counted in this sample were about 340,000 distinct CDR3 sequences; 6% to 8.5% of them appeared once. Together, the top ten hold around 8.2% of the sample. The sample's time point label is to be understood as: patch test 1, 2 weeks after DPC sensitization. Reading the label with the study, this specimen's treatment or condition is: therapeutic diphenylcyclopropenone sensitization with weekly scalp DPC. The material sequenced was whole blood, taken in connection with sensitization to the hapten diphenylcyclopropenone (DPC). Receptor source: a woman aged 18 to 35 with alopecia areata. Some clones in this sample may be carry-over from other donors' samples.

This clonotype was detected only a few times. The chain carries TRBV19 and TRBJ2-7; 8 bases match TRBD2. The J segment lost 3 bases and the V segment lost 10 bases, leaving 8 bases of the junction unmatched. This CDR3 region has 13 residues. Germline V lookup: CDR1 LNHDA, CDR2 SQIVND (reference sequence). DNA for the CDR3: TGTGCCACCTCGGGGGGGCCCCTCTACGAGCAGTACTTC. Amino acid sequence: CATSGGPLYEQYF.

V is TRBV10-3 and J is TRBJ2-1, with D possibly TRBD1 on 5 matching bases. V was shortened by 2 bases and J by 6 bases, with 11 bases between the two germline ends. The germline CDR1 and CDR2 sequences are ENHRY and SYGVKD. This CDR3 contains 14 residues. CDR3 sequence: CAISEQGSSNEQFF. The CDR3 nucleotides are TGTGCCATCAGTGAGCAGGGATCTTCCAATGAGCAGTTCTTC.

Many counts were recorded for this clonotype. CDR3 region: CASFSTSLNTEAFF. Written as DNA, the CDR3 is TGTGCCAGTTTTTCCACAAGCCTGAACACTGAAGCTTTCTTT. V is TRBV28 and J is TRBJ1-1; D is ambiguous. CDR3 length: 14 amino acids. The ends were cut back, 9 bases at V and 0 bases at J, with 14 bases in the middle. Germline V gene data show CDR1 as MDHEN and CDR2 as SYDVKM.

As concerns this clonotype: This clone may be a read error of a much larger clone one base away. The V and J genes are TRBV2 and TRBJ2-3; tentative D call: TRBD2 (8 bases). The germline V gene has CDR1 SNHLY and CDR2 FYNNEI. The CDR3 contains 14 residues. The chain's CDR3 is CASSYIAGTDAQYF. The CDR3 DNA reads as TGTGCCAGCAGTTACATAGCGGGGACAGATGCGCAGTATTTT.

The table lists this clonotype with a few counts. This chain's CDR3 is CASSPSDIQGVGDQPQHF. The CDR3 DNA reads TGTGCCAGCAGTCCTTCAGACATACAGGGAGTAGGGGATCAGCCCCAGCATTTT. This rearrangement joins TRBV6-6 to TRBJ1-5; possibly TRBD1 for D (6 bases). V lost 5 bases and J 5 bases, leaving 25 bases between the germline ends. The CDR3 runs 18 residues. CDR1 is MNHNY, CDR2 SVGAGI, per germline (reference sequence).

The chain combines TRBV6-6 with TRBJ1-5, with 10 bases lining up with TRBD1. The germline V gene has CDR1 MNHNY and CDR2 SVGAGI (reference sequence). The CDR3 covers 17 residues. The V and J ends lost 2 bases and 0 bases, in that order; junction bases with no gene match: 4. The CDR3 is CASSYRQGANSNQPQHF. The CDR3 DNA sequence: TGTGCCAGCAGTTACCGACAGGGGGCTAATAGCAATCAGCCCCAGCATTTT.

This clonotype appeared a few times. V is TRBV7-9 and J is TRBJ1-2, with no clear D. Trimming removed 2 bases from V and 2 bases from J, with 9 bases in between. The CDR3 runs 14 residues. CDR1 and CDR2 (germline): SEHNR, FQNEAQ (reference sequence). Here the CDR3 reads CASSLWRENYGYTF. The CDR3 DNA reads TGTGCCAGCAGCTTATGGCGGGAAAACTATGGCTACACCTTC.

This clonotype was picked up a small number of times. The chain recombines TRBV5-1 with TRBJ2-1; 10 bases are shared with TRBD1. CDR1 and CDR2 from the germline V gene are SGHRS and YFSETQ. V was clipped by 0 bases and J by 7 bases; unmatched bases: 4. The length of the CDR3 is 15 residues. CDR3 coding DNA: TGCGCCAGCAGCTTGGATTGGGGACAGGGGAATGAGCAGTTCTTC. Residues: CASSLDWGQGNEQFF.

V and J are TRBV6-2 or TRBV6-3 and TRBJ2-4, with D unresolved. Germline CDR1 and CDR2: MNHEY and SVGEGT. This CDR3 has 15 residues. The germline V and J ends were trimmed by 1 base and 0 bases, with 7 bases remaining between them. The CDR3 is CASSYFELAKNIQYF. The DNA for the CDR3 is TGTGCCAGCAGTTACTTCGAGTTAGCCAAAAACATTCAGTACTTC.

This clonotype occurred many times. The chain joins TRBV14 to TRBJ2-1; 11 bases agree with TRBD2. Trimming took 4 bases from V and 0 from J; bases not matched to a gene: 8. There are 18 residues in the CDR3. Per germline, CDR1 SGHDN and CDR2 FVKESK. The CDR3 nucleotides are TGTGCCAGCAGCCGCGTAGCGGGGGGGTTCAGCTCCTACAATGAGCAGTTCTTC. Translation: CASSRVAGGFSSYNEQFF.

The V and J genes are TRBV2 and TRBJ1-5, with 8 bases aligning to TRBD1. V gave up 7 bases and J gave up 5 bases; unmatched junction bases: 7. The CDR3 is made up of 14 amino acids. Germline-derived CDR1 and CDR2 are SNHLY and FYNNEI. CDR3 protein: CASMDRVIDQPQHF. DNA for the CDR3: TGTGCCAGCATGGACAGGGTAATTGATCAGCCCCAGCATTTT.

The CDR3: CASSPTGNDEQYF. In DNA, the CDR3 is TGCGCCAGCAGCCCGACAGGGAATGACGAGCAGTACTTC. This chain connects TRBV4-3 to TRBJ2-7; 7 positions agree with TRBD1. Trimming took 4 bases from V and 5 from J; bases not matched to a gene: 5. Looked up from germline, CDR1 is LGHNA and CDR2 is YSLEER. The CDR3 contains 13 residues.

This clonotype has more than one count but fewer than ten. This chain's CDR3 is CASISEQNSNQPQHF. DNA of the CDR3: TGTGCCAGCATATCGGAGCAGAATAGCAATCAGCCCCAGCATTTT. V is TRBV28 and J is TRBJ1-5; no reliable D call. The CDR3 consists of 15 residues. The V gene lost 7 bases and the J gene lost 0 bases, with 13 bases spanning the gap. Germline V gene sequence: CDR1 MDHEN, CDR2 SYDVKM.

This clonotype occurred many times. The chain is built from TRBV21-1 and TRBJ2-3; the D call of TRBD1 is as the table states it, not checked on the DNA. TRBV21-1 is shown as a pseudogene. The CDR3 loop spans 15 amino acids. The CDR3 coding sequence is TGTGCCAGCTGGAGGGGACAGGGGGTGGCAGATACGCAGTATTTT. This gives the protein CASWRGQGVADTQYF.

The J gene is TRBJ1-2, the V gene TRBV11-1; 7 nucleotides line up with TRBD1. With V trimmed by 4 bases and J by 5 bases, 7 bases remained unmatched. The germline CDR1 and CDR2 sequences are SGHAT and FQDESV (reference sequence). The CDR3 totals 14 residues. CDR3 in DNA: TGTGCCAGCAGCTCCAGTCGGACAGGTTATGGCTACACCTTC. Translating gives CASSSSRTGYGYTF.

The chain is built from TRBV4-3 and TRBJ1-4, with 9 bases matching TRBD1. The germline V gene has CDR1 LGHNA and CDR2 YSLEER. The ends lost 4 bases at V and 7 bases at J; junction bases unmatched: 13. The CDR3 contains 17 residues. The CDR3 nucleotides are TGCGCCAGCAGCCCCTCGGGACAGGGTACGGGAAGTGAAAAACTGTTTTTT. Encoded protein: CASSPSGQGTGSEKLFF.